This T cell receptor beta chain was identified in a study of cytomegalovirus exposure and HLA in healthy donors. General observations from the study: TCR beta chains numbering some 150 were designated cytomegalovirus-associated. In a later analysis, first-cohort TCR clusters were found to tend to co-occur in the 120 validation repertoires.

A 120-subject validation cohort, separate from the roughly 670-subject first cohort, supplied the donors. The CDR3 consists of 16 residues. Germline lookup yields CDR1 ENHRY and CDR2 SYGVKD. The V gene lost 0 bases and the J gene lost 0 bases, with 9 bases spanning the gap. As regards this clone: Its antigen remains unknown.

Profiled with immunoSEQ multiplex PCR; TCRdb holds only in-frame clones, not every one. Counted here are about 120,000 clones, roughly 88% occurring once; the ten biggest clones make up approximately 4.9%. Sequenced input: PBMCs. This sequence originates from a man in his late teens or twenties in good health and CMV-seronegative. The chain uses TRBV10-3 and TRBJ2-1, with TRBD1 as a possible D gene (5 bases). CDR3: CAISESGASSYNEQFF. In DNA, the CDR3 is TGTGCCATCAGTGAGTCTGGGGCCAGCTCCTACAATGAGCAGTTCTTC.